Shown below are 10 T cell receptor beta chains from a single sample sequenced in a study of PD-1 blockade in classical Hodgkin lymphoma. Time point here: cycle 4 day 1 (C4D1), after less than seven weeks of nivolumab. Relapse was seen in all patients after autologous stem cell transplantation, and brentuximab vedotin exposure was variable. The protocol was immunoSEQ multiplex PCR, while the TCRdb copy is restricted to in-frame clones and leaves out a portion. Of about 93,000 clones listed, about three quarters are singletons. Sequencing was performed on peripheral blood mononuclear cells (PBMCs), taken before the fourth cycle of nivolumab. The receptors stem from a human donor with classical Hodgkin lymphoma.

The rearrangement uses TRBV11-2 and TRBJ2-7; no clear D. The length of the CDR3 is 12 residues. From germline, CDR1 is SGHAT and CDR2 FQNNGV. V was cut by 5 bases and J by 5 bases, with 10 bases left in between. The chain's CDR3 is CASSPSWDEQYF. CDR3 nucleotides: TGTGCCAGCAGCCCGAGCTGGGACGAGCAGTACTTC. Together with reference TRBV11-2 and TRBJ2-7, the CDR3 gives the full variable domain: EAGVAQSPRYKIIEKRQSVAFWCNPISGHATLYWYQQILGQGPKLLIQFQNNGVVDDSQLPKDRFSAERLKGVDSTLKIQPAKLEDSAVYLCASSPSWDEQYFGPGTRLTVT.

The V call is TRBV7-2, the J call TRBJ1-1; possibly TRBD1 for D (6 bases). There are 17 residues in the CDR3. V dropped 6 bases and J dropped 0 bases, with 20 bases sitting between them. CDR1 is SGHTA and CDR2 is FQGNSA in the germline V gene. The CDR3 reads CASRHPRDTEMNTEAFF. CDR3 sequence (DNA): TGTGCCAGCAGACACCCCCGGGACACTGAAATGAACACTGAAGCTTTCTTT.

The chain couples TRBV19 to TRBJ1-1; weak D call: TRBD1 (6 bases). V was pared by 6 bases and J by 1 base, with 9 bases between. CDR3 length equals 13 residues. The germline V gene has CDR1 LNHDA and CDR2 SQIVND (reference sequence). The CDR3: CASSWTENTEAFF. CDR3 coding DNA: TGTGCCAGTAGCTGGACAGAGAACACTGAAGCTTTCTTT.

V gene TRBV10-2 combines with J gene TRBJ1-4, with 8 positions matching TRBD1. CDR1 WSHSY and CDR2 SAAADI come from the germline V gene. This CDR3 contains 14 residues. V was pared by 3 bases and J by 10 bases, with 7 bases of the junction left unmatched. CDR3 in DNA: TGCGCCAGCAGTGACAGGACAGGGTTAAGAAAACTGTTTTTT. It translates to CASSDRTGLRKLFF.

This chain connects TRBV5-1 to TRBJ2-6, with D tentatively TRBD1 or TRBD2 (5 bases each). V lost 2 bases and J 4 bases, leaving 16 bases between the germline ends. Germline CDR1 and CDR2: SGHRS and YFSETQ. CDR3 size: 17 residues. For the CDR3, the DNA is TGCGCCAGCAGCTTTAGGGGTGGGGAGTCCGGGGCCAACGTCCTGACTTTC. Protein product: CASSFRGGESGANVLTF.

The chain joins TRBV6-5 to TRBJ2-7; 7 nucleotides match TRBD1. The CDR3 is 15 residues long. Germline loops: CDR1 MNHEY, CDR2 SVGAGI. The J segment lost 4 bases and the V segment lost 2 bases, leaving 8 bases of the junction unmatched. DNA for the CDR3: TGTGCCAGCAGTTACCTACCGGGACAGACTTACGAGCAGTACTTC. Encoded protein: CASSYLPGQTYEQYF.

The chain employs TRBV10-3 and TRBJ2-1; 10 bases align to TRBD2. Germline V CDR1 and CDR2: ENHRY, SYGVKD. The CDR3 extends over 18 amino acids. With 7 bases clipped from V and 0 bases from J, the junction kept 12 bases outside the gene matches. As DNA, the CDR3 is TGTGCCATCACCCCCCTAGCGGGAGAATCGGGCTCCTACAATGAGCAGTTCTTC. Residues: CAITPLAGESGSYNEQFF.

The chain employs TRBV21-1 and TRBJ2-1; whether TRBD2, the table's D call, matches the DNA was not checked. TRBV21-1 counts as a pseudogene. The CDR3 length is 12 residues. CDR3 nucleotide sequence: TGTGCCAGCAGACTAGCGGACAATGAGCAGTTCTTC. Translation gives CASRLADNEQFF.

The V and J genes are TRBV28 and TRBJ1-5; D gene unclear. Trimming stripped 5 bases from V and 2 bases from J, with 13 bases between. Germline loops: CDR1 MDHEN, CDR2 SYDVKM. The CDR3 has 15 amino acids. CDR3 bases: TGTGCCAGCAGTCCCCTAAGTGGGGGCAATCAGCCCCAGCATTTT. It codes for CASSPLSGGNQPQHF.

In this sample, this clone is medium-sized. Other DNA sequences in the sample encode the same CDR3. The rearrangement uses TRBV29-1 and TRBJ2-7; D is ambiguous. CDR1 is SQVTM and CDR2 is ANQGSEA in the germline V gene. This CDR3 contains 14 residues. V dropped 4 bases and J dropped 3 bases, with 16 bases sitting between them. CDR3 coding DNA: TGCAGCGTTGCAGCAGGCGGCAGGTTCTACGAGCAGTACTTC. It specifies CSVAAGGRFYEQYF.